This TCR beta chain was captured by sequencing in a study of cytomegalovirus exposure and HLA in healthy donors. Regarding the study as a whole: Roughly uniform sequencing depth across donors was assumed, possibly incorrectly.

On this clone: Antigen unknown.

The PCR contained 60 Vbeta and 13 Jbeta primers. Only in-frame clones appear in the TCRdb table, and some are missing; sequencing was by immunoSEQ multiplex PCR. Counted here are some 70,000 clones, about 80% occurring once; the ten biggest clones make up around 6%. The TCR originated in a man aged 50 or older in good health and CMV-seronegative. Sequences were obtained from PBMCs.

The CDR3 sequence: CVNPRSGNEQYF. The CDR3 bases are TGTGTAAACCCTAGGTCGGGGAACGAGCAGTACTTC. The gene calls are TRBV12-2 and TRBJ2-7; TRBD2, the D gene given by the table, was not confirmed from the DNA. TRBV12-2 is annotated as a pseudogene. The CDR3 sequence is 12 residues long.